The 19 T cell receptor beta chains below all came from one sample that was sequenced in a study of immune heterogeneity within non-small cell lung tumors. Template came from bulk tumor genomic DNA, at approximately 620 ng per sample. Biopsies that were spaced far apart were taken, several per primary tumor, during surgery. Patients had untreated, newly diagnosed non-small cell lung cancer and underwent curative surgery. Multiplex PCR was performed with 32 V and 13 J primers, and it amplified TCR beta CDR3. MiXCR, run by TCRdb on the multiplex PCR reads, gives a single entry per CDR3 protein. Found here are around 15,000 distinct CDR3 sequences, over 25% of them singletons; the top ten hold about 4%. Sequenced input: lung tumor tissue. Every receptor here comes from a man between 40 and 49 years old with non-small cell lung cancer.

In regard to this clonotype: A read error may account for a junction end that differs from germline. This chain links TRBV5-1 with TRBJ1-3, with D tentatively TRBD1 (5 bases). Germline lookup yields CDR1 SGHRS and CDR2 YFSETQ. This CDR3 contains 15 residues. The CDR3 DNA sequence: TGCTCCAGTAGCACGGGACTCGGCTCTGGAAACACCATATATTTT. Protein sequence: CSSSTGLGSGNTIYF.

This clonotype was detected only a few times. The chain has TRBV7-6 and TRBJ2-2, with 8 bases identical to TRBD2. The junction had 8 bases not matched to a gene; V was cut back by 5 bases and J by 6 bases. Germline lookup yields CDR1 SGHVS and CDR2 FNYEAQ. This CDR3 is built from 15 residues. The CDR3 DNA follows: TGTGCCAGCAGCGTGCGGGGACTAGGGGCCGGGGAGCTGTTTTTT. Translated: CASSVRGLGAGELFF. The whole variable domain, filled in from reference TRBV7-6 and TRBJ2-2, reads GAGVSQSPRYKVTKRGQDVALRCDPISGHVSLYWYRQALGQGPEFLTYFNYEAQQDKSGLPNDRFSAERPEGSISTLTIQRTEQRDSAMYRCASSVRGLGAGELFFGEGSRLTVL.

The V call is TRBV7-2, the J call TRBJ2-1; the D is unclear. Germline V gene lookup returns CDR1 SGHTA and CDR2 FQGNSA. This CDR3 spans 15 amino acids. V lost 0 bases and J 5 bases, leaving 11 bases between the germline ends. The CDR3 region is CASSLAVSHDNEQFF. CDR3 nucleotides: TGTGCCAGCAGCTTAGCTGTTTCTCACGACAATGAGCAGTTCTTC.

This clonotype is labeled as medium-sized (0.01 to 0.1%). The chain couples TRBV11-2 to TRBJ1-1; the D is unclear. The CDR3 totals 12 residues. With 5 bases removed from V and 11 bases from J, the gap between germline ends came to 15 bases. The germline V gene has CDR1 SGHAT and CDR2 FQNNGV. The CDR3 here is CASSPSPTGAFF. The CDR3 region has the DNA TGTGCCAGCAGCCCTTCACCTACGGGGGCTTTCTTT.

This clonotype was detected ten times or more. The V call is TRBV20-1, the J call TRBJ1-2, with D perhaps matching TRBD1 (5 bases). The CDR3 is 12 amino acids. V was cut by 6 bases and J by 5 bases, with 13 bases left in between. Germline-derived CDR1 and CDR2 are DFQATT and SNEGSKA (reference sequence). The CDR3 region has the DNA TGCAGTGCCGCCCAGGGCAGGTATGGCTACACCTTC. It codes for CSAAQGRYGYTF.

This clonotype came up a few times. This rearrangement joins TRBV5-8 to TRBJ1-2, with D unresolved. The germline gives CDR1 SGHTS, CDR2 YDEGEE. V lost 4 bases to trimming and J lost 5 bases, with 6 bases between them. The CDR3 is made up of 11 amino acids. CDR3 nucleotide sequence: TGTGCCAGCAGCCCCACGTATGGCTACACCTTC. This encodes CASSPTYGYTF.

This clonotype was seen only a few times. This sequence may be a read error, since a much larger clone differs from it by one base. Because it lacks the conserved phenylalanine or tryptophan at the end, this CDR3 is likely a read error. As DNA, the CDR3 is TGCAGCGTTGAAGTGCGACAGTATGGCTACACCTTA. Encoded protein: CSVEVRQYGYTL. The chain uses TRBV29-1 and TRBJ1-2, with a tentative D call TRBD1 (5 bases). The germline V gene has CDR1 SQVTM and CDR2 ANQGSEA. V shed 1 base and J shed 5 bases, with 8 bases lying between them. The CDR3 contains 12 residues.

For this clonotype: At one of its ends the junction is not consistent with the germline gene, which may arise from a read error. The chain joins TRBV7-9 to TRBJ1-4; 7 nucleotides match TRBD1. From germline, CDR1 is SEHNR and CDR2 FQNEAQ (reference sequence). The CDR3 totals 15 residues. The chain's CDR3 is CAISSDDRVGEKLFF. The CDR3 DNA follows: TGTGCCATCAGCTCGGACGACAGGGTAGGAGAAAAACTGTTTTTT.

Details on this clonotype: A much bigger clone sits one base away, suggesting this may be a read error. The chain uses TRBV24-1 and TRBJ2-7, with 10 bases fitting TRBD1. V shed 10 bases and J 1 base; nucleotides not matched to a gene: 9. The CDR3 consists of 15 residues. Germline V gives CDR1 KGHDR, CDR2 SFDVKD. The CDR3 sequence is CATSGPGQGSYEQYF. CDR3 DNA: TGTGCCACGAGCGGCCCGGGACAGGGGTCCTACGAGCAGTACTTC.

This clonotype was detected ten times or more. The chain combines TRBV4-1 with TRBJ2-3; TRBD1 matches 9 bases. Looked up from germline, CDR1 is MGHRA and CDR2 is YSYEKL. The V and J ends lost 3 bases and 3 bases, in that order; junction bases with no gene match: 13. CDR3 length: 18 residues. For the CDR3, the DNA is TGCGCCAGCAGCCAGTCCGGGACAGGGTTCAGCGCAACAGATACGCAGTATTTT. Translation gives CASSQSGTGFSATDTQYF.

To note about this clonotype: A junction boundary mismatches the germline segment, possibly from a read error. The V call is TRBV6-5, the J call TRBJ2-2, with 8 bases identical to TRBD1. CDR1 and CDR2 from the germline V gene are MNHEY and SVGAGI. The CDR3 consists of 16 residues. CDR3 bases: TGTGTCAGCAGTTACGGCCAGGGGGCGCGTGGCGGGGAGCTGTTTTTT. Translation: CVSSYGQGARGGELFF.

For this clonotype: A much larger clone sits a single nucleotide away, making a read error possible. The CDR3 here is CANSKITSSDSYEQYF. The DNA for the CDR3 is TGTGCCAATAGTAAGATTACTAGTAGCGACTCCTACGAGCAGTACTTC. V usage is TRBV19 and J usage is TRBJ2-7; tentative D call: TRBD2 (5 bases). The CDR3 has 16 residues. Germline V CDR1 and CDR2: LNHDA, SQIVND (reference sequence).

As to this clonotype: Possible read error: a much larger clone is one base away. This sequence joins TRBV20-1 and TRBJ2-1, with 8 bases identical to TRBD1. Per germline, CDR1 DFQATT and CDR2 SNEGSKA (reference sequence). CDR3 size: 16 residues. J lost 4 bases, V lost 0 bases, and 8 bases had no gene match. CDR3 nucleotide sequence: TGCAGTGCTAGAGACGCCGTGCAGGGGGCTTACAATGAGCAGTTCTTC. Its translation: CSARDAVQGAYNEQFF.

This clonotype was seen only a few times. The CDR3 DNA is TGTGCCAGTAGTACCTTAGGACAGCGGACCACTGAAGCTTTCTTT. Protein product: CASSTLGQRTTEAFF. V is TRBV19 and J is TRBJ1-1, with D possibly TRBD1 on 6 matching bases. CDR3 length: 15 residues. Germline V lookup: CDR1 LNHDA, CDR2 SQIVND (reference sequence). Trimming pared 4 bases from V and 4 bases from J, leaving 16 bases between. The full variable domain, in which reference TRBV19 and TRBJ1-1 provide the parts outside the CDR3, is DGGITQSPKYLFRKEGQNVTLSCEQNLNHDAMYWYRQDPGQGLRLIYYSQIVNDFQKGDIAEGYSVSREKKESFPLTVTSAQKNPTAFYLCASSTLGQRTTEAFFGQGTRLTVV.

This clonotype is classed as medium-sized. V and J are TRBV19 and TRBJ1-2, with 7 bases aligning to TRBD1. This CDR3 has 15 amino acids. J lost 5 bases, V lost 5 bases, and 11 bases had no gene match. CDR1 is LNHDA, CDR2 SQIVND, per germline (reference sequence). CDR3 nucleotide sequence: TGTGCCAGTAGTGCCTCCAGGGGGAACATTTATGGCTACACCTTC. Its protein is CASSASRGNIYGYTF. The variable domain in full, with the rest retrieved from reference TRBV19 and TRBJ1-2, is DGGITQSPKYLFRKEGQNVTLSCEQNLNHDAMYWYRQDPGQGLRLIYYSQIVNDFQKGDIAEGYSVSREKKESFPLTVTSAQKNPTAFYLCASSASRGNIYGYTFGSGTRLTVV.

The chain has TRBV9 and TRBJ1-6; D not resolved. The germline V gene has CDR1 SGDLS and CDR2 YYNGEE. Trimming cost V 5 bases and J 7 bases, with 13 bases left between them. This CDR3 region has 14 residues. In nucleotides, the CDR3 is TGTGCCAGCAGGGCAGGACCGAGCAATTCACCCCTCCACTTT. Translating it yields CASRAGPSNSPLHF. The full variable domain, with the rest looked up from reference TRBV9 and TRBJ1-6, is DSGVTQTPKHLITATGQRVTLRCSPRSGDLSVYWYQQSLDQGLQFLIQYYNGEERAKGNILERFSAQQFPDLHSELNLSSLELGDSALYFCASRAGPSNSPLHFGNGTRLTVT.

This clonotype appeared a few times. This rearrangement joins TRBV4-2 to TRBJ2-7; 8 positions match TRBD1. The junction had 14 bases not matched to a gene; V was cut back by 2 bases and J by 2 bases. The CDR3 covers 18 residues. Germline V gene data show CDR1 as LGHNA and CDR2 as YNFKEQ. CDR3 nucleotide sequence: TGTGCCAGCAGCCAAAAAGACAGGGGCCGTTCTCCCACCTACGAGCAGTACTTC. It translates to CASSQKDRGRSPTYEQYF.

Remarks on this clonotype: A read error may be the cause here, since a much bigger clone is one base away. It is unclear where the CDR3 begins or ends on the DNA, so no DNA is shown, and the CDR3 is as TCRdb lists it. The chain has TRBV12-3 or TRBV12-4 and TRBJ2-1; TRBD2, the D gene given by the table, was not confirmed from the DNA. Termini included, the CDR3 measures 17 amino acids. The CDR3 loop reads CASSFASGSMSYNEKFF.

Of note for this clonotype: This likely comes from a read error, as the CDR3 has no conserved phenylalanine or tryptophan at its end. The V and J genes are TRBV29-1 and TRBJ1-2, with D unclear. CDR3 length equals 14 residues. V lost 1 base and J 1 base, leaving 10 bases between the germline ends. Germline values: CDR1 SQVTM, CDR2 ANQGSEA. The CDR3 region is CSVEGIRNNYGYTS. Written as DNA, the CDR3 is TGCAGCGTTGAAGGAATCCGAAATAACTATGGCTACACCTCC.